The text below deals with one T cell receptor (beta chain). This record comes from a study of T-cell reconstitution after alpha-beta-depleted transplantation in children. A library of TCRbeta sequences, prepared with unique molecular identifiers, was generated. TCRdb redid the calling of the PCR reads with MiXCR, one entry per CDR3 protein. The sample lists about 500,000 distinct CDR3 sequences; about 33% were seen once. The CDR3 is made up of 19 amino acids. V shed 6 bases, J shed 0 bases, and the junction held 15 bases outside the gene matches. Germline V CDR1 and CDR2: MNHEY, SVGEGT. The material was PBMCs from the stem cell graft donor, obtained from the stem cell graft. The receptor was derived from a human donor who donated a stem cell graft to a child with aplastic anemia. The chain uses TRBV6-2 or TRBV6-3 and TRBJ2-7, with TRBD2 matching over 12 bases. The CDR3 DNA follows: TGTGCCAGCAGCCCCTCCCCGGGACTAGCGGGCCAAAACTCCTACGAGCAGTACGTC. Protein: CASSPSPGLAGQNSYEQYV.